A selection of T cell receptor beta chains follows, all from one sample in a study of T cell repertoires in cytomegalovirus infection. TCRdb re-called the reads through MiXCR, storing one row per CDR3 protein. The sample contains around 300,000 distinct CDR3 sequences, under 25% of which appear only once. These receptors have no known antigen. Source: cultured PBMCs, taken from culture after CMV antigen stimulation. The receptors were gathered from a human donor in good health (CMV status not recorded). Some clones in this sample may be carry-over from other donors' samples. The CDR3 runs from the conserved cysteine through the conserved F or W. The D gene is left open where the match is weak. A row's size may be missing; if present it is once, few, many or a size class.

j_gene	abundance	d_gene	v_gene	CDR3aa	CDR3nt
TRBJ1-5	few	NA	TRBV9	CASSVDVSGETQHF	TGTGCCAGCAGCGTAGATGTTAGTGGGGAGACCCAGCATTTT
TRBJ1-5	NA	NA	TRBV6-2/TRBV6-3	CASTSIGHFSNQPQHF	TGTGCCAGCACCTCTATTGGACACTTTAGCAATCAGCCCCAGCATTTT
TRBJ2-1	many	NA	TRBV7-2	CASSLGTNEQFF	TGTGCCAGCAGCTTGGGGACCAATGAGCAGTTCTTC
TRBJ2-3	many	TRBD2	TRBV7-2	CASSTRTGLAVSDTQYF	TGTGCCAGCAGCACGCGCACGGGACTAGCGGTATCAGATACGCAGTATTTT
TRBJ2-5	few	TRBD1	TRBV11-3	CASSLALRITGEQETQYF	TGTGCCAGCAGCTTAGCCCTCCGCATAACAGGGGAGCAAGAGACCCAGTACTTC
TRBJ2-5	few	TRBD2	TRBV20-1	CSAGGSGGETQYF	TGCAGTGCTGGAGGGTCGGGGGGAGAGACCCAGTACTTC
TRBJ1-3	NA	NA	TRBV7-9	CASSLGNGHSGNTIYF	TGTGCCAGCAGCTTAGGTAACGGACACTCTGGAAACACCATATATTTT
TRBJ1-1	NA	NA	TRBV18	CASSPEGGDTEAFF	TGTGCCAGCTCACCCGAGGGAGGAGACACTGAAGCTTTCTTT
TRBJ1-2	NA	TRBD1	TRBV20-1	CSASSGDSPLYGYTF	TGCAGTGCTAGTTCCGGGGACAGCCCCCTCTATGGCTACACCTTC
TRBJ2-1	many	NA	TRBV7-9	CASSLVAGHNEQFF	TGTGCCAGCAGCTTAGTGGCGGGGCACAATGAGCAGTTCTTC
TRBJ2-1	few	NA	TRBV7-2	CASSLRRFPSSYNEQFF	TGTGCCAGCAGCTTACGACGGTTCCCTAGCTCCTACAATGAGCAGTTCTTC
TRBJ1-2	many	TRBD1	TRBV7-2	CASSFGQGVYYGYTF	TGTGCCAGCAGCTTCGGACAGGGAGTTTACTATGGCTACACCTTC
TRBJ2-1	few	NA	TRBV5-4	CASSFINEQFF	TGTGCCAGCAGCTTTATTAATGAGCAGTTCTTC
TRBJ2-2	NA	NA	TRBV9	CASSVESLNTGELFF	TGTGCCAGCAGCGTAGAGTCTCTTAACACCGGGGAGCTGTTTTTT
TRBJ2-1	NA	NA	TRBV12-3/TRBV12-4	CASSPAEDEQFF	TGTGCCAGCAGCCCAGCGGAGGATGAGCAGTTCTTC
TRBJ2-2	many	NA	TRBV7-2	CASSYNVGELFF	TGTGCCAGCAGCTATAACGTCGGGGAGCTGTTTTTT
TRBJ2-5	few	NA	TRBV12-5	CASGDGSRVETQYF	TGTGCTAGTGGTGACGGCAGCCGGGTCGAGACCCAGTACTTC
TRBJ1-2	NA	TRBD1	TRBV27	CASRRTGSGYTF	TGTGCCAGCAGGAGGACAGGTAGTGGCTACACCTTC
TRBJ1-4	NA	NA	TRBV4-3	CASSFRPIQEKLFF	TGCGCCAGCAGCTTCCGACCCATTCAAGAAAAACTGTTTTTT
TRBJ1-1	NA	NA	TRBV9	CASSEVASTEAFF	TGTGCCAGCAGCGAGGTGGCGAGCACTGAAGCTTTCTTT
TRBJ1-6	few	NA	TRBV4-3	CASSQDDNSPLHF	TGCGCCAGCAGCCAAGATGATAATTCACCCCTCCACTTT
TRBJ2-5	few	TRBD2	TRBV9	CASSPRLADQETQYF	TGTGCCAGCAGCCCAAGACTAGCGGACCAAGAGACCCAGTACTTC
TRBJ2-5	many	NA	TRBV6-2/TRBV6-3	CASRPGTPETQYF	TGTGCCAGCAGGCCAGGGACCCCGGAGACCCAGTACTTC
TRBJ1-5	NA	NA	TRBV5-8	CASSLGRHRNQPQHF	TGTGCCAGCAGCTTGGGACGACACCGCAATCAGCCCCAGCATTTT
TRBJ2-1	NA	NA	TRBV27	CASTRGAETNEQFF	TGTGCCAGCACCCGAGGGGCGGAAACAAATGAGCAGTTCTTC
TRBJ2-3	NA	TRBD2	TRBV6-1	CASSEATSGRGRDTQYF	TGTGCCAGCAGTGAAGCGACTAGCGGGAGGGGCAGGGATACGCAGTATTTT
TRBJ2-7	NA	TRBD2	TRBV2	CASSGLAGTYEQYF	TGTGCCAGCAGTGGGCTAGCGGGGACCTACGAGCAGTACTTC